These 22 T cell receptor beta chains came from one sample sequenced in a study of Ad26.COV2.S vaccination and SARS-CoV-2 variants. Treatment noted: 15 to 20 received Ad26.COV2.S at low or high dose, single or two shots; 5 received placebo; per-sample allocation not given. Day 63 after the first vaccine or placebo injection was the time point for sampling. Only in-frame clones appear in the TCRdb table, and some are missing; sequencing was by immunoSEQ multiplex PCR. The sample records fewer than 300,000 clones, about 90% being singletons. The sequences come from peripheral blood, collected in a trial of Ad26.COV2.S vaccine versus placebo. Receptor source: a person between 18 and 60 years old who received the Ad26.COV2.S COVID-19 vaccine or a placebo.

The rearrangement joins TRBV18 to TRBJ2-1; 10 nucleotides agree with TRBD2. The germline gives CDR1 KGHSH, CDR2 LQKENI. This CDR3 region has 16 residues. V was clipped by 3 bases and J by 9 bases; unmatched bases: 11. The CDR3 nucleotides read TGTGCCAGCTCACCCCCCGGGACTAGCGTGGTGAGTGAGCAGTTCTTC. Translating it yields CASSPPGTSVVSEQFF.

The V gene is TRBV7-9, the J gene TRBJ2-1; TRBD2 agrees at 12 bases. This CDR3 spans 19 amino acids. The germline V gene encodes CDR1 SEHNR and CDR2 FQNEAQ (reference sequence). V was pared by 5 bases and J by 0 bases, with 11 bases of the junction left unmatched. In DNA form, the CDR3 reads TGTGCCAGCAGCCCGCGACTAGCGGGGGCCCGAAGCTCCTACAATGAGCAGTTCTTC. It encodes CASSPRLAGARSSYNEQFF.

The chain recombines TRBV25-1 with TRBJ2-2, with a tentative D call TRBD2 (6 bases). The V end was cut by 6 bases, the J end by 7 bases, with 15 bases between. The CDR3 has 14 residues. From germline, CDR1 is MGHDK and CDR2 SYGVNS. Written as DNA, the CDR3 is TGTGCCAGCAGCCCGGGCGCGGGGCACGGGGAGCTGTTTTTT. It yields the protein CASSPGAGHGELFF.

The chain links TRBV5-6 to TRBJ1-2; D unclear. V was pared by 0 bases and J by 8 bases, with 8 bases between. The CDR3 runs to 12 residues. Germline loops: CDR1 SGHDT, CDR2 YYEEEE. As DNA, the CDR3 is TGTGCCAGCAGCTTGGAGGAAAGGGGCTACACCTTC. Protein sequence: CASSLEERGYTF. The whole variable domain, filled in from reference TRBV5-6 and TRBJ1-2, reads DAGVTQSPTHLIKTRGQQVTLRCSPKSGHDTVSWYQQALGQGPQFIFQYYEEEERQRGNFPDRFSGHQFPNYSSELNVNALLLGDSALYLCASSLEERGYTFGSGTRLTVV.

The rearrangement uses TRBV18 and TRBJ2-7; maybe TRBD2 (5 bases). Germline V CDR1 and CDR2: KGHSH, LQKENI. The CDR3 runs to 14 residues. Trimming pared 3 bases from V and 1 base from J, leaving 10 bases between. This CDR3 reads CASSPSGFSYEQYF. In nucleotides, the CDR3 is TGTGCCAGCTCACCTTCGGGATTTTCCTACGAGCAGTACTTC.

V is TRBV10-3 and J is TRBJ1-1; the D gene is possibly TRBD1 (6 bases). V dropped 0 bases and J dropped 7 bases, with 24 bases sitting between them. Germline CDR1 and CDR2: ENHRY and SYGVKD. CDR3 size: 18 residues. This chain's CDR3 is CAISESVPQGGGVDEAFF. In nucleotides, the CDR3 is TGTGCCATCAGTGAGTCGGTTCCACAGGGAGGGGGAGTTGATGAAGCTTTCTTT.

The rearrangement joins TRBV2 to TRBJ2-3, with 10 bases fitting TRBD2. Germline CDR1 reads SNHLY; CDR2 reads FYNNEI. The ends lost 1 base at V and 2 bases at J; junction bases unmatched: 3. CDR3 length: 16 residues. The CDR3 DNA is TGTGCCAGCAGTGAAGGAGCGGGAGGGTACACAGATACGCAGTATTTT. Translation gives CASSEGAGGYTDTQYF. Variable domain in full (rest from reference TRBV2 and TRBJ2-3): EPEVTQTPSHQVTQMGQEVILRCVPISNHLYFYWYRQILGQKVEFLVSFYNNEISEKSEIFDDQFSVERPDGSNFTLKIRSTKLEDSAMYFCASSEGAGGYTDTQYFGPGTRLTVL.

V is TRBV28 and J is TRBJ1-5; D not resolved. The CDR3 has 14 amino acids. Trimming removed 4 bases at V and 3 bases at J, with 10 bases between. CDR1 and CDR2 (germline): MDHEN, SYDVKM. CDR3 DNA: TGTGCCAGCAGTTCCGGGTCTCTCAATCAGCCCCAGCATTTT. Protein product: CASSSGSLNQPQHF. Using reference TRBV28 and TRBJ1-5 for the parts outside the CDR3, the full variable domain is DVKVTQSSRYLVKRTGEKVFLECVQDMDHENMFWYRQDPGLGLRLIYFSYDVKMKEKGDIPEGYSVSREKKERFSLILESASTNQTSMYLCASSSGSLNQPQHFGDGTRLSIL.

The chain employs TRBV10-3 and TRBJ1-1; 9 bases are shared with TRBD1. Trimming took 4 bases from V and 3 from J; bases not matched to a gene: 6. The CDR3 runs 15 residues. Germline V gene sequence: CDR1 ENHRY, CDR2 SYGVKD. The chain's CDR3 is CAISGRTGEDTEAFF. Here the CDR3 DNA reads TGTGCCATCAGTGGACGGACAGGGGAGGACACTGAAGCTTTCTTT.

The chain links TRBV5-1 to TRBJ2-3; weak D call: TRBD1 (6 bases). V lost 5 bases, J lost 2 bases, and 18 bases lay in between. This CDR3 contains 16 residues. Germline lookup yields CDR1 SGHRS and CDR2 YFSETQ. The DNA of the CDR3 is TGCGCCAGCAGGCCAGGTGCACAGGGCGACACAGATACGCAGTATTTT. It specifies CASRPGAQGDTDTQYF.

This chain links TRBV6-6 with TRBJ2-3; D remains ambiguous. The CDR3 has 14 residues. Deletions cut 2 bases from V and 1 base from J, with 7 bases between. Germline CDR1 reads MNHNY; CDR2 reads SVGAGI (reference sequence). CDR3 bases: TGTGCCAGCAGTTACCAATCCCGCACAGATACGCAGTATTTT. This sequence encodes CASSYQSRTDTQYF.

J is TRBJ1-2 and V is TRBV3-1 (or the pseudogene TRBV3-2); D is undetermined. The CDR3 runs 15 residues. The germline gives CDR1 LGHDT, CDR2 YNNKEL (reference sequence). V was trimmed by 1 base and J by 4 bases, leaving 13 bases between them. CDR3 amino acids: CASSQGGGRIYGYTF. CDR3 bases: TGTGCCAGCAGCCAAGGAGGTGGCAGGATCTATGGCTACACCTTC.

The chain links TRBV6-5 to TRBJ1-2; 8 bases match TRBD1. This CDR3 spans 12 amino acids. Per the germline V gene, CDR1 is MNHEY and CDR2 is SVGAGI. Germline trimming cut 5 bases from V and 9 bases from J; bases unmatched to any gene: 5. This CDR3 reads CASSMDRASYTF. CDR3 sequence (DNA): TGTGCCAGCAGTATGGACAGGGCTAGCTACACCTTC.

The rearrangement joins TRBV30 to TRBJ2-2; D gene unclear. Germline CDR1 and CDR2: GTSNPN and SVGIG (reference sequence). The CDR3 contains 15 residues. V was pared by 3 bases and J by 1 base, with 12 bases between. In DNA form, the CDR3 reads TGTGCCTGGAGAGGTCCCGGCAGGAACACCGGGGAGCTGTTTTTT. It translates to CAWRGPGRNTGELFF.

This clone was found a few times. The chain carries TRBV2 and TRBJ1-6; D not resolved. CDR3 length: 14 amino acids. Looked up from germline, CDR1 is SNHLY and CDR2 is FYNNEI. V lost 8 bases, J lost 8 bases, and 16 bases lay in between. CDR3 protein: CASGLGILHSPLHF. DNA for the CDR3: TGTGCCAGCGGACTCGGGATTCTTCATTCACCCCTCCACTTT.

The chain recombines TRBV28 with TRBJ2-7; D possibly matches TRBD1 or TRBD2 (5 bases each). V was cut by 3 bases and J by 4 bases, with 10 bases left in between. The CDR3 is 13 amino acids. The germline V gene encodes CDR1 MDHEN and CDR2 SYDVKM. The CDR3 region is CASSFGAGYEQYF. CDR3 coding DNA: TGTGCCAGCAGTTTCGGGGCAGGGTACGAGCAGTACTTC.

V and J are TRBV9 and TRBJ1-1; D is possibly TRBD1 (5 bases). This CDR3 contains 16 residues. Germline V lookup: CDR1 SGDLS, CDR2 YYNGEE. V lost 2 bases and J lost 1, with 15 bases in between. The DNA of the CDR3 is TGTGCCAGCAGCGTTGAATTCGGGGACGCGAACACTGAAGCTTTCTTT. This gives the protein CASSVEFGDANTEAFF.

This rearrangement joins TRBV13 to TRBJ2-2; TRBD1 matches 9 bases. V was pared by 0 bases and J by 4 bases, with 9 bases of the junction left unmatched. Germline CDR1 is PRHDT and CDR2 is FYEKMQ (reference sequence). This CDR3 contains 18 residues. The CDR3 nucleotides are TGTGCCAGCAGCTTAGGATCTGGTAGGACAGGGGCCACCGGGGAGCTGTTTTTT. Encoded protein: CASSLGSGRTGATGELFF.

This chain connects TRBV3-1 (or the pseudogene TRBV3-2) to TRBJ1-1, with a weak D call TRBD1 (5 bases). CDR3 length equals 12 residues. The V and J ends lost 3 bases and 8 bases respectively, with 10 bases between them. Germline assignment: CDR1 LGHDT and CDR2 YNNKEL (reference sequence). The chain's CDR3 is CASSQGWGEAFF. The CDR3, as DNA: TGTGCCAGCAGCCAGGGGTGGGGGGAAGCTTTCTTT.

The genes are TRBV6-5 and TRBJ2-5, with a tentative D call TRBD2 (5 bases). Germline values: CDR1 MNHEY, CDR2 SVGAGI. The CDR3 is 15 residues long. V lost 6 bases and J lost 4, with 18 bases in between. Here the CDR3 reads CASRQNTRGRETQYF. The CDR3 nucleotides are TGTGCCAGCAGGCAAAACACCCGGGGAAGAGAGACCCAGTACTTC.

This clone was detected only once. The chain carries TRBV5-1 and TRBJ2-2, with TRBD2 matching over 15 bases. The V and J ends lost 3 bases and 5 bases, in that order; junction bases with no gene match: 11. This CDR3 is built from 19 residues. Looked up from germline, CDR1 is SGHRS and CDR2 is YFSETQ. The CDR3 DNA follows: TGCGCCAGCAGCTCCCTCCCGGGACTAGCGGGGGGAGGGACCGGGGAGCTGTTTTTT. Encoded protein: CASSSLPGLAGGGTGELFF.

The CDR3 DNA is TGTGCCAGCAGCCGGACAGGTCTCGGGGAAGACACCTTC. Encoded protein: CASSRTGLGEDTF. V gene TRBV7-3 combines with J gene TRBJ1-2; 7 bases map to TRBD1. The CDR3 is 13 residues long. Unmatched junction bases numbered 12, after V lost 5 bases and J lost 12 bases. Germline CDR1 reads SGHTA; CDR2 reads FQGTGA.